This TCR beta chain originates from a study of molecular identifiers for immune sequencing clone quantification. As for the study in general: Replicate experiments took RNA from approximately 20,000 or 100,000 naive CD8 cells, divided it five ways and sequenced four.

At least ten counts were recorded for this clonotype. For naive CD8 T cells, sorting used the CD8+CD4-CCR7+CD45RA+ phenotype. This CDR3 is built from 14 residues. V lost 3 bases and J lost 2, with 12 bases in between. CDR1 and CDR2 from the germline V gene are GTSNPN and SVGIG (reference sequence). Each CDR3 protein is one row after TCRdb ran MiXCR on the PCR reads. The sample shows more than 550,000 distinct CDR3 sequences, roughly 23% of them seen only once. The chain uses TRBV30 and TRBJ2-3; maybe TRBD1 (6 bases). Sequenced sample: naive CD8+ T cells from blood, with Jurkat cell RNA spiked in. Subset given: FACS-sorted CD8+CD4-CCR7+CD45RA+ naive T cells. The sequence was collected from a human donor in good health. Some libraries in this study had Jurkat cell RNA spiked in. The chain's CDR3 is CAWSQGRTTDTQYF. As DNA, the CDR3 is TGTGCCTGGAGCCAGGGGCGGACCACAGATACGCAGTATTTT.